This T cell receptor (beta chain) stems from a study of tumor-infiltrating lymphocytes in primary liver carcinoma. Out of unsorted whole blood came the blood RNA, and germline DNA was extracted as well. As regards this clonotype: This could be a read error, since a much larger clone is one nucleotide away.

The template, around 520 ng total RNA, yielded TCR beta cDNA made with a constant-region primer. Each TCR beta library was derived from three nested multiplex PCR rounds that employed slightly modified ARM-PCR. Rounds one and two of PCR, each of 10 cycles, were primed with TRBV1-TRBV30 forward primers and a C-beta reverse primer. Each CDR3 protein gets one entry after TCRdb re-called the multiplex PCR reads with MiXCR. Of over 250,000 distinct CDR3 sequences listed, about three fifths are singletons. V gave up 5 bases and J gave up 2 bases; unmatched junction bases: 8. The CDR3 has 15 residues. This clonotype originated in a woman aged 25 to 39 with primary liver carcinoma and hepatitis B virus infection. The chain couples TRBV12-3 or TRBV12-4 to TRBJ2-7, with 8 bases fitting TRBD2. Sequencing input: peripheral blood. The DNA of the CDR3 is TGTGCCAGCAGTGTCTCCGGGAGGGGGGCCTACGAGCAGTACTTC. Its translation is CASSVSGRGAYEQYF.